The 21 T cell receptor beta chains below all came from one sample that was sequenced in a study of blood T cells in healthy people across ages. Sample-barcoded 5' priming and a J-beta primer mix drove a second PCR of about 6 to 11 cycles. One entry per CDR3 protein, called by TCRdb with MiXCR from the 5' RACE reads. The sample gives 700,000 to 900,000 distinct CDR3 sequences, about a quarter of which show up once; 2.5% to 3.5% is in the top ten. A further study also used this sample, focusing on T cells of mothers and their children.

Sequences were obtained from blood. These receptors were obtained from a boy aged 5 to 17 in good health.

In this sample, this clonotype turned up a few times. This chain uses TRBV7-6 with TRBJ2-5; D is perhaps TRBD2 (6 bases). The end of the DNA aligns better with TRBJ2-1, so the J call may be wrong. Germline V lookup: CDR1 SGHVS, CDR2 FNYEAQ. The length of the CDR3 is 15 residues. The CDR3 bases are TGTGCCAGCAGCCCAGGGACTTCCCGTCACAATGAGCAGTTCTTC. Protein: CASSPGTSRHNEQFF.

This clonotype was seen a handful of times. The CDR3 DNA sequence: TGCAGCGTGAGAGAGATGAAGGGGGCCTCAGATACGCAGTATTTT. As protein: CSVREMKGASDTQYF. The gene calls are TRBV29-1 and TRBJ2-3; 7 nucleotides align to TRBD1. From germline, CDR1 is SQVTM and CDR2 ANQGSEA. CDR3 length: 15 residues. V was clipped by 6 bases and J by 4 bases; unmatched bases: 13.

The chain has TRBV7-3 and TRBJ2-7; D is perhaps TRBD2 (6 bases). The V end lost 7 bases, the J end lost 0 bases, and 19 bases lay between the germline ends. The CDR3 has 16 residues. Germline V gives CDR1 SGHTA, CDR2 FQGTGA. CDR3 in amino acids: CASTITRDLCSYEQYF. Written as DNA, the CDR3 is TGTGCCAGCACCATAACCCGGGACTTATGCTCCTACGAGCAGTACTTC. Filled out from reference TRBV7-3 and TRBJ2-7, the complete variable domain reads GAGVSQTPSNKVTEKGKYVELRCDPISGHTALYWYRQSLGQGPEFLIYFQGTGAADDSGLPNDRFFAVRPEGSVSTLKIQRTERGDSAVYLCASTITRDLCSYEQYFGPGTRLTVT.

This clonotype has a handful of counts. The chain uses TRBV2 and TRBJ2-1; TRBD1 matches at 8 bases. J gave up 9 bases and V 7 bases, and 11 bases lay outside the gene matches. From germline, CDR1 is SNHLY and CDR2 FYNNEI. The CDR3 loop spans 14 amino acids. The CDR3 spells CASTTTGQGGEQFF. The CDR3 DNA sequence: TGTGCCAGCACCACAACCGGACAGGGAGGTGAGCAGTTCTTC.

This clonotype was counted a few times. The genes are TRBV2 and TRBJ2-1; possible D gene TRBD2, 5 bases. CDR3 size: 15 residues. The V and J ends lost 1 base and 2 bases respectively, with 9 bases between them. Germline values: CDR1 SNHLY, CDR2 FYNNEI. The CDR3 DNA reads as TGTGCCAGCAGTGAAGAGGAGGTTACCTACAATGAGCAGTTCTTC. Translating gives CASSEEEVTYNEQFF. The full variable domain, completed using reference TRBV2 and TRBJ2-1, is EPEVTQTPSHQVTQMGQEVILRCVPISNHLYFYWYRQILGQKVEFLVSFYNNEISEKSEIFDDQFSVERPDGSNFTLKIRSTKLEDSAMYFCASSEEEVTYNEQFFGPGTRLTVL.

Of note for this clonotype: The junction shows a germline mismatch at one end, possibly a read error. The rearrangement links TRBV30 to TRBJ2-3; TRBD2 matches at 7 bases. Germline CDR1 is GTSNPN and CDR2 is SVGIG (reference sequence). This CDR3 spans 16 amino acids. CDR3 amino acids: CAGSVRGAGYTDTQYF. DNA of the CDR3: TGTGCCGGGAGTGTACGGGGAGCGGGATATACAGATACGCAGTATTTT.

DNA of the CDR3: TGTGCCAGCAGCCCCCAGGACGGGGAGCAGTTCTTC. Its protein product is CASSPQDGEQFF. The chain has TRBV7-6 and TRBJ2-1, with D unclear. The CDR3 is 12 amino acids. Trimming pared 5 bases from V and 10 bases from J, leaving 12 bases between. Germline CDR1 is SGHVS and CDR2 is FNYEAQ.

The table lists this clonotype with a few counts. The rearrangement uses TRBV12-5 and TRBJ2-5, with 16 positions matching TRBD2. The end of the DNA is better explained by TRBJ2-1, so the J call may be wrong. Germline V lookup: CDR1 LGHNT, CDR2 FRNRAP. The CDR3 is 15 amino acids. The CDR3 is CASGLGTSGGGEQFF. Here the CDR3 DNA reads TGTGCTAGTGGTTTAGGGACTAGCGGGGGGGGCGAGCAGTTCTTC.

The chain is built from TRBV10-3 and TRBJ2-3; no definite D call. Trimming left V 5 bases short and J 1 base short, with 7 bases between. The CDR3 loop spans 13 amino acids. Germline V CDR1 and CDR2: ENHRY, SYGVKD. CDR3 coding DNA: TGTGCCATCAGTCAGAGTGGCACAGATACGCAGTATTTT. It is translated as CAISQSGTDTQYF.

This chain joins TRBV28 and TRBJ1-1, with 8 positions matching TRBD1. Germline CDR1 and CDR2: MDHEN and SYDVKM. Trimming removed 7 bases from V and 5 bases from J; junction bases left unmatched: 6. This CDR3 region has 13 residues. CDR3 residues: CASIRGDRTEAFF. The CDR3 nucleotides are TGTGCCAGCATCCGAGGGGACAGGACTGAAGCTTTCTTT.

A remark on this clonotype: The germline gene is not matched at one end of the junction; a read error may be the cause. CDR3 bases: TGCAGTGCTAGAGATCGGGGGCTTGGCTATACCTTC. This translates into CSARDRGLGYTF. The V gene is TRBV20-1, the J gene TRBJ1-2; D might be TRBD1 (6 bases). The CDR3 covers 12 residues. CDR1 is DFQATT and CDR2 is SNEGSKA in the germline V gene (reference sequence).

The gene calls are TRBV27 and TRBJ1-5; no firm D call. The CDR3 length is 15 residues. Trimming took 3 bases from V and 6 from J, leaving 15 bases between them. The V gene's germline CDR1 is MNHEY and CDR2 SMNVEV (reference sequence). CDR3 in amino acids: CASSLSRVGGQPQHF. CDR3 nucleotide sequence: TGTGCCAGCAGTTTGTCACGGGTAGGCGGTCAGCCCCAGCATTTT.

There are a few counts of this clonotype. DNA for the CDR3: TGCAGTGCTAGCCCTCCCTCTAGCGGGGGCGAAGAGACCCAGTACTTC. Residues: CSASPPSSGGEETQYF. The J gene is TRBJ2-5, the V gene TRBV20-1, with 10 nucleotides matching TRBD2. J gave up 3 bases and V 3 bases, and 10 bases lay outside the gene matches. The CDR3 spans 16 residues. In germline, CDR1 is DFQATT, CDR2 SNEGSKA (reference sequence).

This clonotype was found a few times. CDR3 DNA: TGTGCCAGCAGCCAGGACCTGAGTCTGGCTGGCTACACCTTC. It encodes CASSQDLSLAGYTF. The V call is TRBV14, the J call TRBJ1-2; no definite D call. The V and J ends lost 3 bases and 7 bases respectively, with 15 bases between them. The CDR3 runs 14 residues. In germline, CDR1 is SGHDN, CDR2 FVKESK.

This clonotype was seen more than once but under ten times. V usage is TRBV2 and J usage is TRBJ2-1; D is unclear. The V end lost 3 bases, the J end lost 0 bases, and 21 bases lay between the germline ends. The V gene's germline CDR1 is SNHLY and CDR2 FYNNEI. The length of the CDR3 is 19 residues. As DNA, the CDR3 is TGTGCCAGCAGTGATACGCGAGGTGCGGTTAGGAGCTCCTACAATGAGCAGTTCTTC. This codes for CASSDTRGAVRSSYNEQFF.

The genes are TRBV4-1 and TRBJ2-2; a weak D match, TRBD2 (5 bases). CDR3 size: 17 residues. Germline V gives CDR1 MGHRA, CDR2 YSYEKL. Trimming pared 2 bases from V and 0 bases from J, leaving 13 bases between. CDR3 loop: CASSQKGWGANTGELFF. CDR3 DNA: TGCGCCAGCAGCCAAAAGGGATGGGGAGCGAACACCGGGGAGCTGTTTTTT.

The chain has TRBV5-1 and TRBJ1-2, with TRBD1 matching 9 bases. This CDR3 is built from 16 residues. Per the germline V gene, CDR1 is SGHRS and CDR2 is YFSETQ. Unmatched junction bases numbered 11, after V lost 4 bases and J lost 4 bases. The CDR3 protein is CASSLEQGARGYGYTF. CDR3 sequence (DNA): TGCGCCAGCAGCCTCGAACAGGGGGCGAGAGGCTATGGCTACACCTTC.

This clonotype was seen many times. The chain uses TRBV29-1 and TRBJ1-3; D is uncertain. The germline CDR1 and CDR2 sequences are SQVTM and ANQGSEA. The CDR3 covers 8 residues. With 7 bases removed from V and 5 bases from J, the gap between germline ends came to 0 bases. This chain's CDR3 is CSGNTIYF. The CDR3 DNA is TGCAGCGGAAACACCATATATTTT.

This clonotype was observed a few times. The V call is TRBV27, the J call TRBJ1-6; TRBD1 aligns across 9 bases. With V trimmed by 5 bases and J by 10 bases, 6 bases remained unmatched. CDR1 MNHEY and CDR2 SMNVEV come from the germline V gene (reference sequence). The CDR3 is made up of 14 amino acids. The CDR3 sequence: CASSINRGHSPLHF. Written as DNA, the CDR3 is TGTGCCAGCAGTATTAACAGGGGGCACTCACCCCTCCACTTT.

This chain joins TRBV12-3 or TRBV12-4 and TRBJ1-2; TRBD1 aligns across 9 bases. The trim removed 5 bases at V and 6 bases at J, leaving 10 bases unmatched. The CDR3 totals 15 residues. The DNA for the CDR3 is TGTGCCAGCAGTAGCGACTCCGGGACAGGGCATGGCTACACCTTC. Amino acids: CASSSDSGTGHGYTF.

V is TRBV10-3 and J is TRBJ1-5; perhaps TRBD1 as D (6 bases). The CDR3 has 14 residues. In germline, CDR1 is ENHRY, CDR2 SYGVKD. Trimming took 4 bases from V and 5 from J, leaving 12 bases between them. The CDR3 bases are TGTGCCATCAGTGTGGCCGGGGGCGATCAGCCCCAGCATTTT. Translation: CAISVAGGDQPQHF.